These 30 T cell receptor beta chains share one sample of origin, sequenced in a study of cytomegalovirus exposure and HLA in healthy donors. PCR primers comprised 60 Vbeta and 13 Jbeta primers. Assay: immunoSEQ multiplex PCR; the TCRdb copy retains only in-frame clones and omits some. The table has approximately 89,000 clones, around 77% seen once. The sequenced material came from PBMCs. These receptors all come from a man younger than 40 in good health and CMV-seronegative.

V usage is TRBV6-1 and J usage is TRBJ2-1, with D hard to call. Germline V gene data show CDR1 as MNHNS and CDR2 as SASEGT. The CDR3 has 12 residues. V gave up 2 bases and J gave up 4 bases, with 3 bases separating them. The CDR3 DNA follows: TGTGCCAGCAGTGAATATTACAATGAGCAGTTCTTC. Its protein product is CASSEYYNEQFF.

This chain joins TRBV28 and TRBJ1-4, with D possibly being TRBD1 (6 bases). Trimming took 7 bases from V and 6 from J, leaving 15 bases between them. In germline, CDR1 is MDHEN, CDR2 SYDVKM. The CDR3 has 14 residues. The CDR3 loop reads CASNMDSWDEKLFF. Written as DNA, the CDR3 is TGTGCCAGCAACATGGACAGTTGGGATGAAAAACTGTTTTTT.

The chain couples TRBV4-1 to TRBJ1-1; D possibly corresponds to TRBD1 (6 bases). CDR1 and CDR2 (germline): MGHRA, YSYEKL. This CDR3 is built from 14 residues. Trimming took off 5 bases at V and 0 bases at J, with 10 bases between the two ends. The CDR3 DNA is TGCGCCAGCAGCTTAGCAGGGGTGAACACTGAAGCTTTCTTT. Translated: CASSLAGVNTEAFF.

This chain links TRBV28 with TRBJ1-1; 9 bases align to TRBD1. The CDR3 has 14 residues. Germline V gene lookup returns CDR1 MDHEN and CDR2 SYDVKM. V lost 7 bases, J lost 3 bases, and 6 bases stayed unmatched. The DNA for the CDR3 is TGTGCCAGCAATACAGGGGGCCGTTACACTGAAGCTTTCTTT. This translates into CASNTGGRYTEAFF. Drawing the rest from reference TRBV28 and TRBJ1-1, the complete variable domain is DVKVTQSSRYLVKRTGEKVFLECVQDMDHENMFWYRQDPGLGLRLIYFSYDVKMKEKGDIPEGYSVSREKKERFSLILESASTNQTSMYLCASNTGGRYTEAFFGQGTRLTVV.

This clone was observed a handful of times. This sequence joins TRBV4-2 and TRBJ2-2; possible D gene TRBD1, 6 bases. Germline V gene lookup returns CDR1 LGHNA and CDR2 YNFKEQ. The CDR3 is 18 amino acids. V lost 0 bases to trimming and J lost 2 bases, with 16 bases between them. The CDR3 here is CASSQDLVTGQNTGELFF. DNA for the CDR3: TGTGCCAGCAGCCAAGATTTAGTTACGGGACAAAACACCGGGGAGCTGTTTTTT.

This rearrangement joins TRBV6-6 to TRBJ1-1; the D is unclear. This CDR3 is 13 amino acids long. V was cut by 6 bases and J by 1 base, with 9 bases left in between. CDR1 MNHNY and CDR2 SVGAGI come from the germline V gene (reference sequence). This CDR3 reads CASRVNRNTEAFF. The CDR3 coding sequence is TGTGCCAGCAGGGTCAACAGGAACACTGAAGCTTTCTTT.

This clone was found once. V usage is TRBV9 and J usage is TRBJ2-1; maybe TRBD1 (6 bases). The CDR3 is 13 residues long. V lost 4 bases to trimming and J lost 6 bases, with 11 bases between them. Germline V gives CDR1 SGDLS, CDR2 YYNGEE. The CDR3, as DNA: TGTGCCAGCAGCCCCAAGGACAGCAATGAGCAGTTCTTC. As protein: CASSPKDSNEQFF.

The rearrangement links TRBV19 to TRBJ1-5; D possibly corresponds to TRBD1 (6 bases). The V end lost 5 bases, the J end lost 0 bases, and 29 bases lay between the germline ends. This CDR3 comprises 21 residues. From germline, CDR1 is LNHDA and CDR2 SQIVND (reference sequence). CDR3 loop: CASSVFGPGHRHAYSNQPQHF. CDR3 DNA: TGTGCCAGTAGTGTATTCGGGCCGGGACACAGACACGCTTATAGCAATCAGCCCCAGCATTTT.

The chain is built from TRBV7-8 and TRBJ2-1; D is perhaps TRBD1 (5 bases). Germline V gene data show CDR1 as SGHVS and CDR2 as FQNEAQ. This CDR3 is built from 16 residues. The V gene lost 5 bases and the J gene lost 4 bases, with 18 bases spanning the gap. This CDR3 is CASSAFREVRYNEQFF. DNA of the CDR3: TGTGCCAGCAGCGCATTCAGGGAAGTGAGGTACAATGAGCAGTTCTTC.

This sequence joins TRBV7-2 and TRBJ1-6; D unclear. CDR1 SGHTA and CDR2 FQGNSA come from the germline V gene. This CDR3 comprises 15 residues. The V and J ends lost 1 base and 5 bases respectively, with 9 bases between them. CDR3 in DNA: TGTGCCAGCAGCTTAGACTCGGGAGATAATTCACCCCTCCACTTT. This translates into CASSLDSGDNSPLHF.

This chain links TRBV6-5 with TRBJ1-5, with TRBD1 matching 9 bases. The J segment lost 6 bases and the V segment lost 2 bases, leaving 5 bases of the junction unmatched. This CDR3 has 15 residues. Germline CDR1 is MNHEY and CDR2 is SVGAGI. The CDR3 protein is CASSYDGTGFQPQHF. CDR3 DNA: TGTGCCAGCAGTTACGATGGGACAGGGTTTCAGCCCCAGCATTTT.

The gene calls are TRBV29-1 and TRBJ2-5; D perhaps matches TRBD1 (6 bases). The DNA end is more similar to TRBJ2-7, so the J call may be wrong. This CDR3 has 13 residues. The V gene's germline CDR1 is SQVTM and CDR2 ANQGSEA. The CDR3, as DNA: TGCAGCGTGAACAGGGAATCCGACTACGAGCAGTACTTC. It codes for CSVNRESDYEQYF.

J is TRBJ1-4 and V is TRBV6-1; unclear D gene. The V and J ends lost 4 bases and 8 bases respectively, with 17 bases between them. The CDR3 has 15 residues. Per germline, CDR1 MNHNS and CDR2 SASEGT. This chain's CDR3 is CASSANRGSSEKLFF. The DNA for the CDR3 is TGTGCCAGCAGTGCAAACCGGGGTTCGAGCGAAAAACTGTTTTTT.

In the case of this clone: This specimen includes other DNA sequences encoding the same CDR3. The chain uses TRBV6-5 and TRBJ1-1; no definite D call. Trimming took 3 bases from V and 0 from J, leaving 8 bases between them. This CDR3 comprises 14 residues. Germline assignment: CDR1 MNHEY and CDR2 SVGAGI. The CDR3 sequence: CASSYSTVNTEAFF. The CDR3 nucleotides are TGTGCCAGCAGTTATTCTACAGTGAACACTGAAGCTTTCTTT.

This clone was counted between two and nine times. The chain uses TRBV18 and TRBJ2-3, with D perhaps TRBD2 (7 bases). Trimming stripped 2 bases from V and 7 bases from J, with 16 bases between. The CDR3 is 15 amino acids. In germline, CDR1 is KGHSH, CDR2 LQKENI. CDR3 DNA sequence: TGTGCCAGCTCACCAACTAGTGGGGGGGCCTATACGCAGTATTTT. It translates to CASSPTSGGAYTQYF.

The sample holds a few counts of this clone. J is TRBJ1-1 and V is TRBV29-1; 8 bases map to TRBD1. The germline CDR1 and CDR2 sequences are SQVTM and ANQGSEA. This CDR3 spans 14 amino acids. With 7 bases clipped from V and 0 bases from J, the junction kept 7 bases outside the gene matches. The CDR3 loop reads CSGDPGQVNTEAFF. The CDR3 DNA sequence: TGCAGCGGGGACCCGGGACAGGTGAACACTGAAGCTTTCTTT.

The CDR3 here is CASSPGTGIYEQYF. CDR3 DNA sequence: TGTGCCAGTAGTCCCGGGACAGGGATCTACGAGCAGTACTTC. The gene calls are TRBV19 and TRBJ2-7, with 9 bases that match TRBD1. Germline V CDR1 and CDR2: LNHDA, SQIVND (reference sequence). With 5 bases clipped from V and 3 bases from J, the junction kept 5 bases outside the gene matches. The length of the CDR3 is 14 residues.

This sequence joins TRBV6-4 and TRBJ2-3, with 7 bases aligning to TRBD2. Germline V gives CDR1 MRHNA, CDR2 SNTAGT. There are 15 residues in the CDR3. J lost 2 bases, V lost 0 bases, and 2 bases had no gene match. The CDR3 DNA follows: TGTGCCAGCAGTGACTCAAGCGGGGACACAGATACGCAGTATTTT. Protein sequence: CASSDSSGDTDTQYF.

This chain joins TRBV18 and TRBJ2-3; 9 nucleotides match TRBD2. CDR3 length: 16 amino acids. Germline V gene sequence: CDR1 KGHSH, CDR2 LQKENI. The ends lost 2 bases at V and 2 bases at J; junction bases unmatched: 5. The CDR3 nucleotides read TGTGCCAGCTCACCATCTTCTAGCGGGAACACAGATACGCAGTATTTT. This encodes CASSPSSSGNTDTQYF. The full variable domain, completed using reference TRBV18 and TRBJ2-3, is NAGVMQNPRHLVRRRGQEARLRCSPMKGHSHVYWYRQLPEEGLKFMVYLQKENIIDESGMPKERFSAEFPKEGPSILRIQQVVRGDSAAYFCASSPSSSGNTDTQYFGPGTRLTVL.

The J gene is TRBJ2-5, the V gene TRBV5-1, with D possibly matching TRBD2 (5 bases). The CDR3 is 15 residues long. V dropped 4 bases and J dropped 5 bases, with 18 bases sitting between them. CDR1 and CDR2 (germline): SGHRS, YFSETQ. CDR3: CASSRVGEVGETQYF. The CDR3 coding sequence is TGCGCCAGCAGCCGGGTCGGGGAAGTGGGCGAGACCCAGTACTTC.

This clone has just one count. The chain has TRBV6-5 and TRBJ2-7; 9 bases agree with TRBD1. Germline V gene sequence: CDR1 MNHEY, CDR2 SVGAGI. The CDR3 is 16 amino acids. J was trimmed by 2 bases and V by 4 bases; bases with no gene match: 9. This CDR3 is CASSSNTGGAPYEQYF. In nucleotides, the CDR3 is TGTGCCAGCAGTTCTAATACAGGGGGCGCTCCCTACGAGCAGTACTTC.

The V gene is TRBV11-2, the J gene TRBJ1-6, with a weak D call TRBD1 (6 bases). This CDR3 contains 15 residues. CDR1 and CDR2 (germline): SGHAT, FQNNGV. V lost 5 bases and J lost 7, with 15 bases in between. CDR3: CASSLQGRGNSPLHF. The CDR3 region has the DNA TGTGCCAGCAGCCTACAGGGTCGCGGAAATTCACCCCTCCACTTT. The variable domain in full, completed from reference TRBV11-2 and TRBJ1-6, reads EAGVAQSPRYKIIEKRQSVAFWCNPISGHATLYWYQQILGQGPKLLIQFQNNGVVDDSQLPKDRFSAERLKGVDSTLKIQPAKLEDSAVYLCASSLQGRGNSPLHFGNGTRLTVT.

This clone was counted a single time. V usage is TRBV4-1 and J usage is TRBJ2-3, with 7 bases fitting TRBD2. The CDR3 length is 17 residues. Unmatched junction bases numbered 10, after V lost 0 bases and J lost 4 bases. Germline V gene sequence: CDR1 MGHRA, CDR2 YSYEKL. The CDR3 sequence: CASSQEAWGGSADTQYF. CDR3 DNA: TGCGCCAGCAGCCAAGAGGCGTGGGGGGGATCGGCAGATACGCAGTATTTT.

This chain joins TRBV9 and TRBJ1-2; 11 bases match TRBD1. The length of the CDR3 is 15 residues. V dropped 3 bases and J dropped 3; count of bases not matched to a gene: 4. CDR1 is SGDLS, CDR2 YYNGEE, per germline. Here the CDR3 reads CASSGRTGGDYGYTF. CDR3 sequence (DNA): TGTGCCAGCAGCGGACGGACAGGGGGCGACTATGGCTACACCTTC.

The gene calls are TRBV28 and TRBJ2-3; 9 bases match TRBD2. This CDR3 comprises 15 residues. Germline CDR1 is MDHEN and CDR2 is SYDVKM. The ends lost 5 bases at V and 5 bases at J; junction bases unmatched: 8. CDR3 sequence reads: CASSPGGRVRDTQYF. The CDR3 DNA is TGTGCCAGCAGTCCTGGCGGGAGGGTTAGAGATACGCAGTATTTT.

J is TRBJ2-2 and V is TRBV18, with 9 bases lining up with TRBD2. The CDR3 consists of 16 residues. In germline, CDR1 is KGHSH, CDR2 LQKENI. J was trimmed by 4 bases and V by 0 bases; bases with no gene match: 3. The CDR3 DNA is TGTGCCAGCTCACCACCAGCGGGAGGTGGCACCGGGGAGCTGTTTTTT. It encodes CASSPPAGGGTGELFF.

This rearrangement joins TRBV6-1 to TRBJ1-5; 8 positions agree with TRBD1. The CDR3 sequence is 17 residues long. Germline V CDR1 and CDR2: MNHNS, SASEGT. The V segment lost 2 bases and the J segment 4 bases; nucleotides outside the gene matches: 10. The CDR3 reads CASSEWRQGASNQPQHF. The CDR3 DNA reads as TGTGCCAGCAGTGAATGGCGGCAGGGGGCGAGTAATCAGCCCCAGCATTTT.

This chain links TRBV7-2 with TRBJ2-1; D might be TRBD2 (6 bases). This CDR3 has 14 residues. The ends were cut back, 5 bases at V and 7 bases at J, with 15 bases in the middle. Germline V lookup: CDR1 SGHTA, CDR2 FQGNSA. CDR3 sequence reads: CASSPSAGINEQFF. The CDR3 region has the DNA TGTGCCAGCAGCCCCTCGGCGGGGATAAATGAGCAGTTCTTC.

Only a few counts were recorded for this clone. This chain connects TRBV4-3 to TRBJ2-3; 11 bases line up with TRBD1. CDR3 length: 18 amino acids. CDR1 is LGHNA and CDR2 is YSLEER in the germline V gene. V shed 4 bases, J shed 4 bases, and the junction held 13 bases outside the gene matches. CDR3 bases: TGCGCCAGCAGCCCATGGGACAGGGGGTTTTCTTTTTCAGATACGCAGTATTTT. It specifies CASSPWDRGFSFSDTQYF.

The chain links TRBV5-1 to TRBJ2-2; 13 nucleotides line up with TRBD2. The CDR3 is 18 residues long. CDR1 and CDR2 from the germline V gene are SGHRS and YFSETQ. J gave up 2 bases and V 2 bases, and 6 bases lay outside the gene matches. The CDR3 loop is CASSFLPGLAGNTGELFF. The CDR3 nucleotides read TGCGCCAGCAGCTTTCTCCCGGGACTAGCGGGAAACACCGGGGAGCTGTTTTTT.